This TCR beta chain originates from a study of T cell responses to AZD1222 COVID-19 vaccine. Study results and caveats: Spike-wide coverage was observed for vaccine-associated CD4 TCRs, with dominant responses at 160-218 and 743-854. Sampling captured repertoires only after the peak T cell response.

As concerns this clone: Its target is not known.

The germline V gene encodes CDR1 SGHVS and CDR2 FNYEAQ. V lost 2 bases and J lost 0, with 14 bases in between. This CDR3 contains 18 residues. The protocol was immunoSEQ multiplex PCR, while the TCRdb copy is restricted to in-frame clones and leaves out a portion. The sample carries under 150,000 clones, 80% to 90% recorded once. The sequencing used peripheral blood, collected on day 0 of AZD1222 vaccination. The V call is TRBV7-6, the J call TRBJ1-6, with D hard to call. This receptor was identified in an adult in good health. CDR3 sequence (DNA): TGTGCCAGCAGCTTATATCCGCCTCCGAGCTCCTATAATTCACCCCTCCACTTT. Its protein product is CASSLYPPPSSYNSPLHF.